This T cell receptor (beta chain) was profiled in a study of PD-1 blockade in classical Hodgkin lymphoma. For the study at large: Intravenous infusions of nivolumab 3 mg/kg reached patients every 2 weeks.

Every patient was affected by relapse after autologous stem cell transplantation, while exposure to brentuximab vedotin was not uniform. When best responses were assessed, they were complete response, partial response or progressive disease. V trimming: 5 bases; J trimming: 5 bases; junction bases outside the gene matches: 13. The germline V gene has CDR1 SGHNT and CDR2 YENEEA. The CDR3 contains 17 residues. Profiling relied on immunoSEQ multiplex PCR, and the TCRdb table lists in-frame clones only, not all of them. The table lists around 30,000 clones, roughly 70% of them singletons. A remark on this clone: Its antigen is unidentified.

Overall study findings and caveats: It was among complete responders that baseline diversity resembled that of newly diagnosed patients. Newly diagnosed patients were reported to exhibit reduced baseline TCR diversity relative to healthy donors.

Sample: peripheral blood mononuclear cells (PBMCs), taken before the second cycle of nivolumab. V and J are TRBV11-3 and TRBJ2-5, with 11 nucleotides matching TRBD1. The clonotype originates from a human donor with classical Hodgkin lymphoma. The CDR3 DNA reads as TGTGCCAGCAGCGCCGGCTGGACAGGGGGCGGTTTGGAGACCCAGTACTTC. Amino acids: CASSAGWTGGGLETQYF.